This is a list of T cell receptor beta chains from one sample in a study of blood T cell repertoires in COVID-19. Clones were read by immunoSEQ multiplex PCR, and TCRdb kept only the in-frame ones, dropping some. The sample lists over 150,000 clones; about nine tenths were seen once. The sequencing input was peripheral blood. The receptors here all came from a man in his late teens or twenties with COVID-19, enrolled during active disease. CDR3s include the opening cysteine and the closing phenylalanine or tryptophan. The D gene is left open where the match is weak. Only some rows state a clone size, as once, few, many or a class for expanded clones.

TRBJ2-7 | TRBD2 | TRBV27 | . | TGTGCCAGCAGTTTACGGGGGACTAGCAGCCCCTACGAGCAGTACTTC | CASSLRGTSSPYEQYF
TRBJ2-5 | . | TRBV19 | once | TGTGCCAGTAGTAGGACACCGTACCAAGAGACCCAGTACTTC | CASSRTPYQETQYF
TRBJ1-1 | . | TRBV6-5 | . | TGTGCCGGGGGGGGTTTTGAAGCTTTCTTT | CAGGGFEAFF
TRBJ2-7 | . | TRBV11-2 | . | TGTGCCAGCAGCCAAGGTCGGCGGGGTGAGCAGTACTTC | CASSQGRRGEQYF
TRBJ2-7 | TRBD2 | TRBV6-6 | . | TGTGCCAGCAGTTACCCTCCTCGGGGGGGCTACGAGCAGTACTTC | CASSYPPRGGYEQYF
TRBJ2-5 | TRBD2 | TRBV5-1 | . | TGCGCCAGCAGCTTCAGCGGGGACGGAGAGACCCAGTACTTC | CASSFSGDGETQYF
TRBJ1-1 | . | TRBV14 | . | TGTGCCAGCAGCGGGTCCAGGGGTTTGAACACTGAAGCTTTCTTT | CASSGSRGLNTEAFF
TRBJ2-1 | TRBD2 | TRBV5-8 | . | TGTGCCAGCAGCTTGGTTCGGACTAGCTCCTACAATGAGCAGTTCTTC | CASSLVRTSSYNEQFF
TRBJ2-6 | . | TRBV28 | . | TGTGCCAGCAGTTCCGGGTTTCAGGCCAACGTCCTGACTTTC | CASSSGFQANVLTF
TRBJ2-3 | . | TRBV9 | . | TGTGCCAGCAGCGTAGTTCTGACAGATACGCAGTATTTT | CASSVVLTDTQYF
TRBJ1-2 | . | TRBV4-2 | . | TGTGCCAGCAGCCCTACTAGGACCGACTACTATGGCTACACCTTC | CASSPTRTDYYGYTF
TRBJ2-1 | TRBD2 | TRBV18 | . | TGTGCCAGCTCAGAAATAGCGGGAGGGAGCTCCTACAATGAGCAGTTCTTC | CASSEIAGGSSYNEQFF
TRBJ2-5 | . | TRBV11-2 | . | TGTGCCAGCAGCTTTATACGCGGGACCCAAGAGACCCAGTACTTC | CASSFIRGTQETQYF
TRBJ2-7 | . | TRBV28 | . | TGTGCCAGCAGTTTCGGTACGTTCTACGAGCAGTACTTC | CASSFGTFYEQYF
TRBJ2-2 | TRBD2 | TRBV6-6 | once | TGTGCCAGCAGTTACGCGACTAGCGGGAGTGGGGAGCTGTTTTTT | CASSYATSGSGELFF
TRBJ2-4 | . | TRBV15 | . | TGTGCCACCAGCAGGACAGCCCTAGCCAAAAACATTCAGTACTTC | CATSRTALAKNIQYF
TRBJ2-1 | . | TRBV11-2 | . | TGTGCCAGCAGCTTTGCGGACAATGAGCAGTTCTTC | CASSFADNEQFF
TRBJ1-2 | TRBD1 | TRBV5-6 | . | TGTGCCAGCAGCGCAACCCCGGGACAGGACATCTATGGCTACACCTTC | CASSATPGQDIYGYTF
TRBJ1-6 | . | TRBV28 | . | TGTGCCACCGAGGACACGAGCTCCTATAATTCACCCCTCCACTTT | CATEDTSSYNSPLHF